This is a list of T cell receptor beta chains from one sample in a study of beta chain features in type 1 diabetes. Sequenced by immunoSEQ multiplex PCR; TCRdb stores in-frame clones only, minus some. The table shows approximately 150,000 clones, with about 13% occurring only once. Sample: central memory CD4+ T cells from blood. The receptors come from a man between 18 and 29 years old with type 1 diabetes. The CDR3 runs from the conserved cysteine through the conserved F or W. D genes are given only for firm matches. Clone size, where shown, is once, few, many, or a class for clones that have expanded.

cdr3_aa | cdr3_nt | d_call | j_call | clone_size | v_call
CAWSEVRETQYF | TGTGCCTGGAGTGAGGTGCGGGAGACCCAGTACTTC | NA | TRBJ2-5 | few | TRBV30
CASTNKEGPTQETQYF | TGTGCCAGCACCAACAAGGAGGGGCCTACCCAAGAGACCCAGTACTTC | NA | TRBJ2-5 | few | TRBV28
CASSPQGIGANEQFF | TGTGCCAGCAGCCCGCAGGGTATAGGGGCCAATGAGCAGTTCTTC | NA | TRBJ2-1 | many | TRBV7-2
CASSQDGDLSGANVLTF | TGCGCCAGCAGCCAAGACGGAGACCTCTCTGGGGCCAACGTCCTGACTTTC | NA | TRBJ2-6 | NA | TRBV4-1
CASSHSLGRGRGEKLFF | TGCGCCAGCAGTCACTCACTGGGGAGGGGAAGAGGTGAAAAACTGTTTTTT | NA | TRBJ1-4 | few | TRBV23-1
CASIGGDISYEQYF | TGTGCCAGCATTGGAGGAGACATCTCCTACGAGCAGTACTTC | NA | TRBJ2-7 | NA | TRBV6-1
CASSLGLAGGIYEQYF | TGTGCCAGCAGCTTGGGACTAGCGGGGGGCATCTACGAGCAGTACTTC | TRBD2 | TRBJ2-7 | NA | TRBV5-4
CSSSQDVRDRAGYRTFF | TGCTCCAGCAGCCAAGATGTGAGGGACAGGGCGGGCTACCGAACTTTCTTT | TRBD1 | TRBJ1-1 | few | TRBV4-1
CASSNHRIGEAFF | TGTGCCAGTAGTAACCACAGGATCGGGGAAGCTTTCTTT | NA | TRBJ1-1 | many | TRBV19
CASSLTGLGYGYTF | TGTGCCAGCAGTTTGACAGGCTTGGGCTATGGCTACACCTTC | NA | TRBJ1-2 | NA | TRBV27
CASSGQGPGELFF | TGTGCCAGCAGTGGACAGGGGCCGGGGGAGCTGTTTTTT | TRBD1 | TRBJ2-2 | few | TRBV2
CASSQSQGQGSKNTEAFF | TGTGCCAGCAGCCAATCCCAAGGACAGGGATCGAAGAACACTGAAGCTTTCTTT | TRBD1 | TRBJ1-1 | NA | TRBV4-2
CAWSSGVSTNEKLFF | TGTGCCTGGAGTTCAGGGGTTTCAACTAATGAAAAACTGTTTTTT | NA | TRBJ1-4 | few | TRBV30
CSVGLGDEQYF | TGCAGCGTTGGACTAGGGGACGAGCAGTACTTC | NA | TRBJ2-7 | NA | TRBV29-1
CASSQGGLAVYNEQFF | TGTGCCAGCAGTCAAGGGGGACTAGCGGTCTACAATGAGCAGTTCTTC | TRBD2 | TRBJ2-1 | few | TRBV11-2
CSASVNTQYF | TGCAGTGCTAGCGTGAATACGCAGTATTTT | NA | TRBJ2-3 | few | TRBV20-1
CASSVEAGNRYNEQFF | TGTGCCAGCAGCGTAGAGGCTGGCAACCGATACAATGAGCAGTTCTTC | NA | TRBJ2-1 | few | TRBV9
CAWSGTNNEQFF | TGTGCCTGGAGTGGGACAAATAATGAGCAGTTCTTC | NA | TRBJ2-1 | few | TRBV30
CSVEDVALGDEQYF | TGCAGCGTTGAGGACGTTGCCCTGGGCGACGAGCAGTACTTC | NA | TRBJ2-7 | NA | TRBV29-1
CASSRFMRDTEAFF | TGTGCCAGCAGCCGATTTATGAGGGACACTGAAGCTTTCTTT | NA | TRBJ1-1 | NA | TRBV7-2
CASSLGQGHSPLHF | TGTGCCAGCTCACTGGGACAGGGCCATTCACCCCTCCACTTT | TRBD1 | TRBJ1-6 | NA | TRBV18
CASSLLGGVGEQYF | TGTGCCAGCAGTTTATTGGGAGGGGTTGGCGAGCAGTACTTC | TRBD2 | TRBJ2-7 | NA | TRBV27
CASSHPDRGGETQYF | TGTGCCAGCAGTCATCCCGACAGGGGCGGGGAGACCCAGTACTTC | TRBD1 | TRBJ2-5 | NA | TRBV28
CASRQSQGFNEAFF | TGTGCCAGCAGACAAAGCCAGGGTTTTAATGAAGCTTTCTTT | NA | TRBJ1-1 | few | TRBV14
CAWSVTRGEKLFF | TGTGCCTGGAGTGTAACTCGGGGGGAAAAACTGTTTTTT | NA | TRBJ1-4 | few | TRBV30
CASRKGFGENQPQHF | TGTGCCAGCAGGAAAGGCTTTGGGGAAAATCAGCCCCAGCATTTT | NA | TRBJ1-5 | many | TRBV27
CASSPFTGGLDLYTDTQYF | TGCGCCAGCAGCCCATTTACAGGGGGACTCGACCTTTACACAGATACGCAGTATTTT | TRBD1 | TRBJ2-3 | NA | TRBV4-1
CASSQQQGGGTEAFF | TGCGCCAGCAGCCAACAACAGGGCGGGGGTACTGAAGCTTTCTTT | NA | TRBJ1-1 | many | TRBV4-1
CATSRDVQGTGNTGELFF | TGTGCCACCAGCAGAGACGTACAGGGAACTGGGAACACCGGGGAGCTGTTTTTT | NA | TRBJ2-2 | NA | TRBV15
CASSPSGGSYEQYF | TGTGCCAGCAGCCCTAGCGGGGGGTCCTACGAGCAGTACTTC | TRBD2 | TRBJ2-7 | once | TRBV28
CASSLDRASNQPQHF | TGCGCCAGCAGCTTGGACAGGGCTAGCAATCAGCCCCAGCATTTT | TRBD1 | TRBJ1-5 | NA | TRBV10-2
CAWTIFGGGYTF | TGTGCCTGGACAATTTTCGGAGGAGGCTACACCTTC | NA | TRBJ1-2 | NA | TRBV30
CASRSGRSGATDTQYF | TGTGCCAGCAGATCGGGACGCAGCGGGGCAACAGATACGCAGTATTTT | TRBD2 | TRBJ2-3 | NA | TRBV7-7
CATSLGSTPLHF | TGTGCCACCAGTCTGGGGTCCACACCCCTCCACTTT | NA | TRBJ1-6 | few | TRBV15
CASSQDPRSGQYF | TGTGCCAGCAGCCAAGATCCGCGGAGTGGACAGTACTTC | NA | TRBJ2-7 | NA | TRBV4-2
CASSQGTSGVFTDTQYF | TGTGCCAGCAGCCAAGGGACTAGCGGGGTGTTCACAGATACGCAGTATTTT | TRBD2 | TRBJ2-3 | NA | TRBV7-9
CASSASGGVSTEAFF | TGTGCCAGCAGTGCTTCGGGGGGCGTAAGCACTGAAGCTTTCTTT | NA | TRBJ1-1 | NA | TRBV25-1
CARYGGGMAKNIQYF | TGTGCCCGCTATGGAGGTGGAATGGCCAAAAACATTCAGTACTTC | NA | TRBJ2-4 | few | TRBV28